A single sample gave rise to the 27 T cell receptor beta chains below, sequenced in a study of blood T cells in healthy people across ages. A J-beta primer mix and a sample-barcoded 5' primer were used in a second PCR of about 7 to 12 cycles. TCRdb fed the 5' RACE reads into MiXCR, producing one record per CDR3 protein. The data show about 1.8 million distinct CDR3 sequences, around 50% seen once. Input material: blood. The receptors shown here come from a woman aged 40 to 55 in good health.

This chain uses TRBV7-9 with TRBJ2-5; D uncertain. Germline CDR1 reads SEHNR; CDR2 reads FQNEAQ (reference sequence). V was cut by 1 base and J by 0 bases, with 6 bases left in between. The CDR3 covers 14 residues. This CDR3 is CASSLGVHQETQYF. CDR3 in DNA: TGTGCCAGCAGCTTAGGGGTGCACCAAGAGACCCAGTACTTC.

The chain couples TRBV14 to TRBJ1-5, with D unclear. The CDR3 is 19 residues long. V lost 0 bases and J 0 bases, leaving 18 bases between the germline ends. Germline V lookup: CDR1 SGHDN, CDR2 FVKESK. In DNA, the CDR3 is TGTGCCAGCAGCCAAGAAATCAATCCGGTCGGGTATAGCAATCAGCCCCAGCATTTT. Its protein product is CASSQEINPVGYSNQPQHF.

This clonotype was counted a few times. The J gene is TRBJ2-5, the V gene TRBV4-2, with a tentative D call TRBD1 (5 bases). CDR1 and CDR2 (germline): LGHNA, YNFKEQ. The V and J ends lost 4 bases and 2 bases respectively, with 14 bases between them. This CDR3 spans 15 amino acids. The CDR3 sequence: CASSPTTEKQETQYF. The DNA for the CDR3 is TGTGCCAGCAGCCCAACGACAGAAAAACAAGAGACCCAGTACTTC.

The CDR3 DNA follows: TGTGCCAGCAGCTTATGGGGTAGCGGGGGTCAGGCAGAGACCCAGTACTTC. As protein: CASSLWGSGGQAETQYF. This chain joins TRBV11-2 and TRBJ2-5; 9 bases fit TRBD2. V trimming: 2 bases; J trimming: 4 bases; junction bases outside the gene matches: 11. This CDR3 has 17 amino acids. Germline V gene lookup returns CDR1 SGHAT and CDR2 FQNNGV.

This sequence joins TRBV28 and TRBJ1-6, with TRBD1 as a possible D gene (5 bases). Germline V lookup: CDR1 MDHEN, CDR2 SYDVKM. Trimming stripped 4 bases from V and 13 bases from J, with 11 bases between. The CDR3 sequence is 12 residues long. CDR3 residues: CASSWDLFPLHF. Here the CDR3 DNA reads TGTGCCAGCAGTTGGGACTTGTTCCCCCTCCACTTT. Supplemented by reference TRBV28 and TRBJ1-6, the full variable domain reads DVKVTQSSRYLVKRTGEKVFLECVQDMDHENMFWYRQDPGLGLRLIYFSYDVKMKEKGDIPEGYSVSREKKERFSLILESASTNQTSMYLCASSWDLFPLHFGNGTRLTVT.

This clonotype was picked up a small number of times. The chain carries TRBV29-1 and TRBJ2-7; possibly TRBD1 for D (5 bases). CDR1 and CDR2 (germline): SQVTM, ANQGSEA. V gave up 4 bases and J gave up 3 bases, with 10 bases separating them. CDR3 size: 12 residues. Here the CDR3 reads CSVAMTVYEQYF. CDR3 nucleotides: TGCAGCGTTGCCATGACAGTCTACGAGCAGTACTTC.

The V and J genes are TRBV6-6 and TRBJ2-5; no definite D call. The J call is in doubt because the DNA end fits TRBJ2-7 better. The germline gives CDR1 MNHNY, CDR2 SVGAGI (reference sequence). There are 14 residues in the CDR3. CDR3 in DNA: TGTGCCAGCAGTTACGAGACCGGACCCTACGAGCAGTACTTC. Amino acid sequence: CASSYETGPYEQYF.

This clonotype was counted only a few times. The rearrangement joins TRBV29-1 to TRBJ2-3; D is unresolved. CDR3 length: 15 amino acids. Germline CDR1 is SQVTM and CDR2 is ANQGSEA. The V and J ends lost 2 bases and 2 bases respectively, with 14 bases between them. The CDR3 nucleotides are TGCAGCGTTGAAAATGGGGTTTCCCCCACAGATACGCAGTATTTT. This sequence encodes CSVENGVSPTDTQYF.

The V and J genes are TRBV7-9 and TRBJ2-7; 9 nucleotides agree with TRBD1. Judging by the DNA end, TRBJ2-5 fits better; the J call may be wrong. The CDR3 extends over 15 amino acids. Germline CDR1 and CDR2: SEHNR and FQNEAQ (reference sequence). The CDR3 loop is CASSVYRGLGETQYF. The CDR3 DNA is TGTGCCAGCAGCGTTTACAGGGGGCTAGGGGAGACCCAGTACTTC.

The chain recombines TRBV2 with TRBJ2-3; tentative D call: TRBD2 (5 bases). V shed 7 bases and J shed 5 bases, with 13 bases lying between them. Germline values: CDR1 SNHLY, CDR2 FYNNEI. The CDR3 contains 13 residues. CDR3: CASMSGREDTQYF. The CDR3 nucleotides read TGTGCCAGCATGTCGGGAAGGGAAGATACGCAGTATTTT.

This clonotype was seen more than once but under ten times. The chain links TRBV12-3 or TRBV12-4 to TRBJ2-1; D is perhaps TRBD2 (5 bases). CDR3 length equals 13 residues. V was clipped by 3 bases and J by 9 bases, with 12 bases between them. CDR3 amino acids: CASSFLSEGEQFF. Here the CDR3 DNA reads TGTGCCAGCAGTTTTCTTAGCGAGGGTGAGCAGTTCTTC.

This chain connects TRBV5-6 to TRBJ2-5; 7 nucleotides agree with TRBD2. This CDR3 region has 19 residues. Germline CDR1 reads SGHDT; CDR2 reads YYEEEE. The ends lost 2 bases at V and 2 bases at J; junction bases unmatched: 18. The CDR3 loop is CASSFLNIGPGGGQETQYF. Written as DNA, the CDR3 is TGTGCCAGCAGCTTCCTAAACATCGGCCCGGGGGGAGGGCAAGAGACCCAGTACTTC.

This chain connects TRBV28 to TRBJ2-7; D uncertain. The CDR3 has 12 residues. Trimming removed 7 bases from V and 6 bases from J, with 13 bases in between. The germline V gene encodes CDR1 MDHEN and CDR2 SYDVKM. CDR3 sequence (DNA): TGTGCCAGCAATCACCTAGTGGGCGAGCAGTACTTC. Protein: CASNHLVGEQYF.

This chain joins TRBV7-6 and TRBJ2-7; D unclear. Trimming took off 5 bases at V and 2 bases at J, with 22 bases between the two ends. The CDR3 has 17 residues. The germline V gene has CDR1 SGHVS and CDR2 FNYEAQ. The CDR3 sequence is CASSPAKDEPFTYEQYF. CDR3 DNA sequence: TGTGCCAGCAGCCCGGCCAAGGATGAGCCATTTACCTACGAGCAGTACTTC.

The chain couples TRBV2 to TRBJ2-5; D unclear. In germline, CDR1 is SNHLY, CDR2 FYNNEI. V gave up 3 bases and J gave up 5 bases, with 4 bases separating them. The CDR3 covers 11 residues. The CDR3 here is CASSDVETQYF. Written as DNA, the CDR3 is TGTGCCAGCAGTGATGTCGAGACCCAGTACTTC. Using reference TRBV2 and TRBJ2-5 for the parts outside the CDR3, the full variable domain is EPEVTQTPSHQVTQMGQEVILRCVPISNHLYFYWYRQILGQKVEFLVSFYNNEISEKSEIFDDQFSVERPDGSNFTLKIRSTKLEDSAMYFCASSDVETQYFGPGTRLLVL.

The chain has TRBV24-1 and TRBJ2-5, with D perhaps given as TRBD1 or TRBD2 (5 bases each). The CDR3 consists of 17 residues. The germline V and J ends were trimmed by 0 bases and 11 bases, with 24 bases remaining between them. The germline V gene has CDR1 KGHDR and CDR2 SFDVKD. The CDR3 sequence: CATSDLGDPTGCNEQYF. The CDR3 DNA is TGTGCCACCAGTGATTTGGGGGACCCCACTGGATGCAATGAGCAGTACTTC.

The CDR3 is CASSPRGGGNEQYF. In nucleotides, the CDR3 is TGTGCCAGCAGCCCACGTGGGGGGGGCAATGAGCAGTACTTC. V usage is TRBV5-6 and J usage is TRBJ2-5; D is possibly TRBD2 (7 bases). Germline CDR1 and CDR2: SGHDT and YYEEEE. Trimming cost V 4 bases and J 11 bases, with 21 bases left between them. This CDR3 spans 14 amino acids.

The V and J genes are TRBV20-1 and TRBJ2-5; 8 bases map to TRBD1. Germline values: CDR1 DFQATT, CDR2 SNEGSKA (reference sequence). The CDR3 runs to 15 residues. Trimming at V came to 6 bases and at J to 5 bases, leaving 14 bases not matched to a gene. CDR3: CSAPPLDRVRETQYF. Written as DNA, the CDR3 is TGCAGTGCCCCCCCCCTGGACAGGGTGCGGGAGACCCAGTACTTC.

The chain joins TRBV4-2 to TRBJ2-5; D unclear. Germline V gene sequence: CDR1 LGHNA, CDR2 YNFKEQ. The CDR3 has 15 residues. The ends were cut back, 5 bases at V and 11 bases at J, with 24 bases in the middle. CDR3 amino acids: CASSEIAWLYNEQYF. The CDR3 nucleotides read TGTGCCAGCAGCGAAATAGCATGGCTCTACAATGAGCAGTACTTC.

This chain connects TRBV7-3 to TRBJ2-1; weak D call: TRBD2 (6 bases). This CDR3 contains 15 residues. The germline gives CDR1 SGHTA, CDR2 FQGTGA. V lost 2 bases and J 6 bases, leaving 14 bases between the germline ends. The CDR3 nucleotides are TGTGCCAGCAGCTTAGTTAAGGCTAGCGCCAATGAGCAGTTCTTC. Its protein is CASSLVKASANEQFF. Combining the CDR3 with reference TRBV7-3 and TRBJ2-1 gives the whole variable domain GAGVSQTPSNKVTEKGKYVELRCDPISGHTALYWYRQSLGQGPEFLIYFQGTGAADDSGLPNDRFFAVRPEGSVSTLKIQRTERGDSAVYLCASSLVKASANEQFFGPGTRLTVL.

V is TRBV29-1 and J is TRBJ1-2, with no clear D. Trimming shortened V by 3 bases and J by 6 bases, and 11 bases separated the two germline ends. From germline, CDR1 is SQVTM and CDR2 ANQGSEA. The CDR3 spans 12 residues. CDR3: CSVDRREDGYTF. In DNA, the CDR3 is TGCAGCGTTGACAGAAGGGAGGATGGCTACACCTTC.

This clonotype was found once. Relative to the germline gene, one junction end is altered; a read error may explain this. This rearrangement joins TRBV6-6 to TRBJ1-2, with D hard to call. This CDR3 is 15 amino acids long. Germline V CDR1 and CDR2: MNHNY, SVGAGI (reference sequence). The CDR3 region is CASSALEPSYYVYTF. In DNA form, the CDR3 reads TGTGCCAGCAGTGCTCTCGAGCCCAGCTACTATGTCTACACCTTC.

The chain joins TRBV28 to TRBJ2-3; 10 bases agree with TRBD1. Germline V CDR1 and CDR2: MDHEN, SYDVKM. The CDR3 runs 12 residues. V lost 5 bases, J lost 10 bases, and 3 bases stayed unmatched. The CDR3 sequence is CASSRDRGPQYF. As DNA, the CDR3 is TGTGCCAGCAGTCGGGACAGGGGTCCGCAGTATTTT.

The chain combines TRBV4-1 with TRBJ2-3, with 11 bases that match TRBD2. The CDR3 is made up of 18 amino acids. The J segment lost 7 bases and the V segment lost 3 bases, leaving 15 bases of the junction unmatched. Germline V gene data show CDR1 as MGHRA and CDR2 as YSYEKL. CDR3 coding DNA: TGCGCCAGCAGCCACCCCGGGATTAGCGGGGGGGCGCTTAATACGCAGTATTTT. As protein: CASSHPGISGGALNTQYF.

V gene TRBV6-2 or TRBV6-3 combines with J gene TRBJ2-4; TRBD1 is a possible D gene (7 bases). CDR3 length equals 15 residues. The germline CDR1 and CDR2 sequences are MNHEY and SVGEGT. The germline V and J ends were trimmed by 7 bases and 13 bases, with 26 bases remaining between them. The CDR3 sequence: CASINGGTVYNEQYF. CDR3 DNA: TGTGCCAGCATCAACGGAGGGACAGTGTACAATGAGCAGTACTTC.

J is TRBJ2-3 and V is TRBV12-3 or TRBV12-4; D is undetermined. The CDR3 spans 13 residues. Between the trimmed V and J ends, which lost 6 bases and 5 bases, there was a span of 12 bases. CDR3 nucleotides: TGTGCCAGCAGCAGTTTTCTAAAAGATACGCAGTATTTT. This translates into CASSSFLKDTQYF.

This clonotype was observed a handful of times. The chain has TRBV29-1 and TRBJ1-2; TRBD1 might be the D (5 bases). Germline CDR1 SQVTM, CDR2 ANQGSEA. Trimming stripped 4 bases from V and 3 bases from J, with 18 bases between. This CDR3 region has 15 residues. The CDR3 spells CSVGGRQRLDYGYTF. For the CDR3, the DNA is TGCAGCGTTGGGGGGAGACAGAGGTTGGACTATGGCTACACCTTC. Variable domain in full (rest from reference TRBV29-1 and TRBJ1-2): SAVISQKPSRDICQRGTSLTIQCQVDSQVTMMFWYRQQPGQSLTLIATANQGSEATYESGFVIDKFPISRPNLTFSTLTVSNMSPEDSSIYLCSVGGRQRLDYGYTFGSGTRLTVV.